This T cell receptor beta chain appears in the sequencing data of a study of cytomegalovirus exposure and HLA in healthy donors. Study as a whole: The platform used for the 120 validation repertoires matched that of the roughly 720 first-cohort repertoires, a later analysis reported.

About this clone itself: Its antigen is unknown.

The data were produced by immunoSEQ multiplex PCR, yet TCRdb's version contains in-frame clones alone and is incomplete. The sample records some 75,000 clones, 95% to 97% being singletons. This CDR3 is built from 20 residues. V shed 0 bases and J shed 3 bases, with 22 bases lying between them. CDR1 is SGDLS and CDR2 is YYNGEE in the germline V gene. General observations from the study: TCR clusters originating in the first cohort tended to co-occur in the 100 to 150 validation repertoires, according to a later analysis. The investigators catalogued 150 or so TCR beta chains as cytomegalovirus-associated. Some public TCRs appeared in many individuals, while most sequences were rare.

The sequence derives from a woman aged 18-30 years in good health and CMV-seronegative. Sequenced material: PBMCs. The V and J genes are TRBV9 and TRBJ2-6; D is perhaps TRBD1 (5 bases). CDR3 sequence: CASSVGASGLGYRGANVLTF. As DNA, the CDR3 is TGTGCCAGCAGCGTAGGGGCGTCAGGGTTGGGGTATCGTGGGGCCAACGTCCTGACTTTC.